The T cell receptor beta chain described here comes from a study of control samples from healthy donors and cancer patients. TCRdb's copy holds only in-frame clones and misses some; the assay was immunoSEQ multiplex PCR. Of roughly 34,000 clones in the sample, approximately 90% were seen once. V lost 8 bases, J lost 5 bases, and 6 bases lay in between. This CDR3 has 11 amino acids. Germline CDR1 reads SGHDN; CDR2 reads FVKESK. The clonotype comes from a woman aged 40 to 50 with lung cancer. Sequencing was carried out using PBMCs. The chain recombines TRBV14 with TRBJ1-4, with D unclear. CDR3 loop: CASGANEKLFF. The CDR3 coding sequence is TGTGCCAGCGGAGCCAATGAAAAACTGTTTTTT.